The clone carrying this T cell receptor (beta chain) was counted many times. V was cut by 7 bases and J by 4 bases, with 11 bases left in between. This CDR3 has 12 amino acids. Germline loops: CDR1 SGHRS, CDR2 YFSETQ. These data originate in a study of T-cell reconstitution after alpha-beta-depleted transplantation in children. Preparation of the TCRbeta library was carried out with unique molecular identifiers. Using its own MiXCR run on the PCR reads, TCRdb lists one record per CDR3 protein. This sample has some 530,000 distinct CDR3 sequences; roughly an eighth occur once, and the top ten carry around 5.8%.

The TCR comes from a human donor who donated a stem cell graft to a child with combined immunodeficiency. The source was PBMCs from the stem cell graft donor, collected from the stem cell graft. The chain couples TRBV5-1 to TRBJ2-5, with D unclear. CDR3 loop: CASARNPETQYF. The DNA of the CDR3 is TGCGCCAGCGCCAGGAATCCAGAGACCCAGTACTTC.